These 23 T cell receptor beta chains were sequenced from one sample in a study of blood T cells in healthy people across ages. A second PCR of roughly 7 to 11 cycles used a sample-barcoded 5' primer and a J-beta primer mix. MiXCR, run by TCRdb on the 5' RACE reads, gives a single entry per CDR3 protein. Of about 1.8 million distinct CDR3 sequences listed, about 49% were seen once; the top ten hold around 2.1%. Specimen: blood. The receptor source for this set is a middle-aged woman in good health.

This chain joins TRBV4-2 and TRBJ1-2; the D gene is possibly TRBD1 (5 bases). The CDR3 is 15 residues long. Germline CDR1 and CDR2: LGHNA and YNFKEQ. V shed 0 bases and J shed 4 bases, with 12 bases lying between them. CDR3 in amino acids: CASSQDGRGVYGYTF. CDR3 sequence (DNA): TGTGCCAGCAGCCAAGATGGAAGGGGCGTCTATGGCTACACCTTC.

The chain uses TRBV27 and TRBJ2-1; 11 nucleotides agree with TRBD2. The ends lost 10 bases at V and 3 bases at J; junction bases unmatched: 14. This CDR3 is 17 amino acids long. In germline, CDR1 is MNHEY, CDR2 SMNVEV (reference sequence). The CDR3 protein is CATQLTSGARFYNEQFF. Here the CDR3 DNA reads TGTGCCACACAACTGACTAGCGGGGCCCGATTCTACAATGAGCAGTTCTTC.

This clonotype occurred a few times. The V call is TRBV14, the J call TRBJ1-2; D gene uncertain. Germline V gene sequence: CDR1 SGHDN, CDR2 FVKESK. This CDR3 spans 14 amino acids. Trimming took 0 bases from V and 2 from J, leaving 7 bases between them. Written as DNA, the CDR3 is TGTGCCAGCAGCCAAGAATCTGGGAACTATGGCTACACCTTC. It encodes CASSQESGNYGYTF.

In DNA form, the CDR3 reads TGTGCCACCAGCGGAACCGGACGGGCTCTGGGCTACACCTTC. As protein: CATSGTGRALGYTF. This sequence joins TRBV15 and TRBJ1-2; D gene unclear. V gave up 5 bases and J gave up 8 bases, with 18 bases separating them. The length of the CDR3 is 14 residues. Germline assignment: CDR1 LNHNV and CDR2 YYDKDF (reference sequence).

This clonotype was seen a handful of times. CDR3 sequence: CSAHREPPYEQYF. CDR3 in DNA: TGCAGTGCTCACAGGGAACCCCCCTACGAGCAGTACTTC. The chain combines TRBV20-1 with TRBJ2-5, with D possibly TRBD1 on 6 matching bases. The J call may be incorrect, as the DNA end agrees better with TRBJ2-7. CDR3 length equals 13 residues. Germline loops: CDR1 DFQATT, CDR2 SNEGSKA (reference sequence).

This clonotype was counted a single time. The chain is built from TRBV12-3 or TRBV12-4 and TRBJ2-3; a weak D match, TRBD2 (7 bases). The CDR3 covers 17 residues. V lost 2 bases to trimming and J lost 2 bases, with 17 bases between them. Here the CDR3 DNA reads TGTGCCAGCAGTTTAAGGGGTGGGGGGGCCAACACAGATACGCAGTATTTT. Amino acids: CASSLRGGGANTDTQYF.

The chain combines TRBV18 with TRBJ2-1; no reliable D call. Trimming removed 4 bases at V and 14 bases at J, with 18 bases between. From germline, CDR1 is KGHSH and CDR2 LQKENI. The CDR3 is made up of 13 amino acids. CDR3 coding DNA: TGTGCCAGCTCACAGACGGGCGGCGACGGTGAGTTCTTC. Amino acid sequence: CASSQTGGDGEFF.

CDR3 coding DNA: TGCAGTGCTCCCCCCGTGGCGGCAGTACGGCGTGAGCAGTTCTTC. Translating it yields CSAPPVAAVRREQFF. This chain uses TRBV20-1 with TRBJ2-1, with D uncertain. Germline assignment: CDR1 DFQATT and CDR2 SNEGSKA (reference sequence). The CDR3 contains 15 residues. Trimming took 5 bases from V and 9 from J, leaving 23 bases between them.

V gene TRBV7-9 combines with J gene TRBJ1-4, with 9 positions matching TRBD1. The length of the CDR3 is 16 residues. Trimming cost V 3 bases and J 8 bases; bases outside gene matches: 10. Per the germline V gene, CDR1 is SEHNR and CDR2 is FQNEAQ (reference sequence). CDR3 bases: TGTGCCAGCAGCTTCAGCCAGACAGGGGGAGGAGAAAAACTGTTTTTT. It specifies CASSFSQTGGGEKLFF.

The chain joins TRBV4-3 to TRBJ2-4; D is unresolved. The tail of the sequence fits TRBJ2-7 better, so the J call may be wrong. CDR1 and CDR2 (germline): LGHNA, YSLEER. This CDR3 is 14 amino acids long. The chain's CDR3 is CASSQVSGFSEQYF. The CDR3 DNA reads TGCGCCAGCAGCCAAGTTTCGGGTTTTTCCGAGCAGTACTTC.

The chain couples TRBV29-1 to TRBJ2-3; unclear D gene. V lost 3 bases to trimming and J lost 4 bases, with 11 bases between them. CDR1 is SQVTM, CDR2 ANQGSEA, per germline. The CDR3 contains 13 residues. In DNA form, the CDR3 reads TGCAGCGTTGATGCCACCGGCGCAGATACGCAGTATTTT. Translated, it gives CSVDATGADTQYF.

This clonotype has a count of ten or more. This CDR3 reads CASSLEGREQYF. The CDR3, as DNA: TGCGCCAGCAGCTTGGAGGGCAGAGAGCAGTACTTC. The genes are TRBV5-1 and TRBJ2-7, with no clear D. This CDR3 comprises 12 residues. Germline V gene data show CDR1 as SGHRS and CDR2 as YFSETQ. The V end was cut by 0 bases, the J end by 7 bases, with 8 bases between.

This sequence joins TRBV4-3 and TRBJ1-3; D unresolved. CDR1 and CDR2 (germline): LGHNA, YSLEER. V lost 1 base to trimming and J lost 2 bases, with 6 bases between them. The CDR3 loop spans 14 amino acids. DNA of the CDR3: TGCGCCAGCAGCCAAGTCGAGACTGGAAACACCATATATTTT. This gives the protein CASSQVETGNTIYF.

This clonotype was seen only a few times. V usage is TRBV5-1 and J usage is TRBJ2-5; the match to TRBD2 covers 8 bases. V dropped 0 bases and J dropped 5; count of bases not matched to a gene: 9. Germline V gene lookup returns CDR1 SGHRS and CDR2 YFSETQ. The CDR3 has 16 residues. Here the CDR3 reads CASSLASGGDLETQYF. Written as DNA, the CDR3 is TGCGCCAGCAGCTTGGCGAGCGGGGGAGATTTGGAGACCCAGTACTTC.

V gene TRBV28 combines with J gene TRBJ2-1; tentatively, D is TRBD2 (6 bases). V was cut by 6 bases and J by 2 bases, with 17 bases left in between. Germline V gene data show CDR1 as MDHEN and CDR2 as SYDVKM. The CDR3 contains 16 residues. The CDR3 DNA is TGTGCCAGCAGCCCCGTGGGACTCCCAACCTACAATGAGCAGTTCTTC. It yields the protein CASSPVGLPTYNEQFF.

The V gene is TRBV27, the J gene TRBJ1-2, with TRBD1 matching 8 bases. This CDR3 has 13 residues. V was clipped by 7 bases and J by 8 bases; unmatched bases: 9. Germline CDR1 and CDR2: MNHEY and SMNVEV (reference sequence). CDR3 protein: CASTQGAGVGYTF. DNA of the CDR3: TGTGCCAGCACCCAGGGGGCGGGAGTAGGCTACACCTTC.

This rearrangement joins TRBV12-3 or TRBV12-4 to TRBJ2-6, with 8 bases identical to TRBD1. The J segment lost 0 bases and the V segment lost 6 bases, leaving 10 bases of the junction unmatched. The CDR3 covers 18 residues. CDR3 in amino acids: CASSRDRLLSSGANVLTF. The DNA of the CDR3 is TGTGCCAGCAGCAGGGACAGGCTATTGAGCTCTGGGGCCAACGTCCTGACTTTC.

This clonotype was detected a few times. The chain has TRBV6-2 or TRBV6-3 and TRBJ1-2; 7 nucleotides match TRBD1. In germline, CDR1 is MNHEY, CDR2 SVGEGT. The J segment lost 4 bases and the V segment lost 4 bases, leaving 9 bases of the junction unmatched. The length of the CDR3 is 15 residues. The CDR3: CASSLRNRDSYGYTF. In DNA, the CDR3 is TGTGCCAGCAGTTTAAGAAACCGGGACAGCTATGGCTACACCTTC.

Concerning this clonotype itself: One end of the junction varies from germline; a read error may be responsible. The chain has TRBV11-2 and TRBJ2-1; 10 bases fit TRBD2. CDR1 is SGHAT, CDR2 FQNNGV, per germline. The CDR3 contains 17 residues. The chain's CDR3 is CACSLYLASGGYNEQFF. DNA of the CDR3: TGTGCCTGCAGCTTATACTTGGCTAGCGGGGGCTACAATGAGCAGTTCTTC.

The V gene is TRBV5-6, the J gene TRBJ2-3, with D perhaps assigned TRBD1 or TRBD2 (5 bases each). From germline, CDR1 is SGHDT and CDR2 YYEEEE. Trimming stripped 3 bases from V and 5 bases from J, with 16 bases between. This CDR3 has 15 amino acids. CDR3 sequence: CASSSGAPVGDTQYF. In nucleotides, the CDR3 is TGTGCCAGCAGCTCCGGGGCGCCGGTAGGAGATACGCAGTATTTT.

In its sample, this clonotype was seen once. The chain is built from TRBV2 and TRBJ2-2; TRBD1 might be the D (6 bases). Germline V gene data show CDR1 as SNHLY and CDR2 as FYNNEI. The V end lost 8 bases, the J end lost 1 base, and 11 bases lay between the germline ends. The CDR3 is made up of 14 amino acids. The CDR3 DNA reads as TGTGCCAGCTTCCGGACAGAGAACACCGGGGAGCTGTTTTTT. Translation gives CASFRTENTGELFF.

This clonotype was counted a single time. This chain joins TRBV4-1 and TRBJ1-5; the D is unclear. This CDR3 has 16 amino acids. Germline CDR1 is MGHRA and CDR2 is YSYEKL. Trimming cost V 4 bases and J 4 bases, with 17 bases left between them. The CDR3 here is CASSPQRRSLNQPQHF. Here the CDR3 DNA reads TGCGCCAGCAGCCCCCAACGCAGGTCCCTAAATCAGCCCCAGCATTTT.

The V gene is TRBV27, the J gene TRBJ2-5; 8 bases map to TRBD2. Looked up from germline, CDR1 is MNHEY and CDR2 is SMNVEV (reference sequence). V lost 10 bases to trimming and J lost 3 bases; unmatched junction nucleotides: 10. The CDR3 is made up of 14 amino acids. The CDR3 reads CATRRGTRKETQYF. CDR3 bases: TGTGCCACCAGACGAGGGACTAGGAAAGAGACCCAGTACTTC.